The clone carrying this T cell receptor beta chain was seen only a few times. The record originates from a study of T-cell reconstitution after alpha-beta-depleted transplantation in children. The germline V and J ends were trimmed by 4 bases and 0 bases, with 10 bases remaining between them. The CDR3 spans 15 residues. The germline CDR1 and CDR2 sequences are MNHEY and SVGAGI. The authors prepared the TCRbeta library with unique molecular identifiers. Via MiXCR, TCRdb re-called the PCR reads, giving one row per CDR3 protein. The top ten hold approximately 2.3% of the sample, which has about 500,000 distinct CDR3 sequences, 30% to 35% seen once.

This clonotype was obtained from a human donor who donated a stem cell graft to a child with aplastic anemia. This chain links TRBV6-5 with TRBJ2-1, with D unclear. The specimen was PBMCs from the stem cell graft donor, collected from the stem cell graft. CDR3 residues: CASSLDWSSYNEQFF. As DNA, the CDR3 is TGTGCCAGCAGTTTAGACTGGTCCTCCTACAATGAGCAGTTCTTC.